The next 30 T cell receptor beta chains were all read from a single sample in a study of T cells in Graves' hyperthyroidism and ophthalmopathy. TCR beta CDR3 regions were amplified from RNA transcripts. TCR CDR3 underwent first-round RT-PCR with the HTBI primer set. Using its own MiXCR run on the multiplex PCR reads, TCRdb lists one record per CDR3 protein. The table has approximately 400,000 distinct CDR3 sequences, roughly 13% seen once. Material: blood. These receptors came from a man younger than 40 with Graves' hyperthyroidism that later progressed to Graves' ophthalmopathy.

V gene TRBV6-2 or TRBV6-3 combines with J gene TRBJ1-5; no clear D gene. The CDR3 has 15 residues. CDR1 is MNHEY and CDR2 is SVGEGT in the germline V gene. Deletions cut 1 base from V and 3 bases from J, with 10 bases between. The DNA of the CDR3 is TGTGCCAGCAGTTACTTTGGCGGTCACAATCAGCCCCAGCATTTT. It encodes CASSYFGGHNQPQHF.

This clonotype was found many times. The V gene is TRBV6-5, the J gene TRBJ1-2, with TRBD1 matching over 11 bases. J lost 7 bases, V lost 0 bases, and 1 base had no gene match. Looked up from germline, CDR1 is MNHEY and CDR2 is SVGAGI. The CDR3 sequence is 14 residues long. The CDR3 DNA sequence: TGTGCCAGCAGTTACTCGGGGACAGGGGGTGGCTACACCTTC. Residues: CASSYSGTGGGYTF.

The gene calls are TRBV9 and TRBJ1-6; D gene uncertain. The length of the CDR3 is 16 residues. Germline CDR1 SGDLS, CDR2 YYNGEE. Trimming cost V 3 bases and J 6 bases, with 16 bases left between them. In DNA, the CDR3 is TGTGCCAGCAGCGGATCCCCTGTGGGCCCTAATTCACCCCTCCACTTT. Amino acids: CASSGSPVGPNSPLHF.

This clonotype was detected many times. This chain links TRBV7-2 with TRBJ2-7, with TRBD1 identical over 7 bases. Per the germline V gene, CDR1 is SGHTA and CDR2 is FQGNSA. The CDR3 runs to 15 residues. Germline trimming cut 4 bases from V and 2 bases from J; bases unmatched to any gene: 8. This CDR3 reads CASSSWDSLTYEQYF. The DNA of the CDR3 is TGTGCCAGCAGCTCCTGGGACAGTCTTACCTACGAGCAGTACTTC. Using reference TRBV7-2 and TRBJ2-7 for the parts outside the CDR3, the full variable domain is GAGVSQSPSNKVTEKGKDVELRCDPISGHTALYWYRQSLGQGLEFLIYFQGNSAPDKSGLPSDRFSAERTGGSVSTLTIQRTQQEDSAVYLCASSSWDSLTYEQYFGPGTRLTVT.

Only a few counts were recorded for this clonotype. The J gene is TRBJ2-7, the V gene TRBV6-5, with D possibly matching TRBD2 (7 bases). The CDR3 length is 15 residues. The germline gives CDR1 MNHEY, CDR2 SVGAGI. V gave up 0 bases and J gave up 3 bases, with 12 bases separating them. The CDR3 sequence is CASSYSRGRLYEQYF. CDR3 sequence (DNA): TGTGCCAGCAGTTACTCGCGGGGGCGTCTCTACGAGCAGTACTTC.

This clonotype was detected ten times or more. V and J are TRBV6-2 or TRBV6-3 and TRBJ2-7, with D unclear. With 0 bases removed from V and 8 bases from J, the gap between germline ends came to 23 bases. Germline CDR1 reads MNHEY; CDR2 reads SVGEGT. This CDR3 region has 17 residues. The CDR3 here is CASSYSSNLGPRSKQYF. In DNA form, the CDR3 reads TGTGCCAGCAGTTACTCCAGTAATCTAGGACCGAGATCTAAGCAGTACTTC.

The chain joins TRBV7-2 to TRBJ2-5, with D unresolved. Germline CDR1 and CDR2: SGHTA and FQGNSA. Deletions cut 5 bases from V and 4 bases from J, with 14 bases between. The CDR3 sequence is 14 residues long. The CDR3 bases are TGTGCCAGCAGCCTCGACGTACTTCGAGAGACCCAGTACTTC. Amino acid sequence: CASSLDVLRETQYF.

This clonotype was picked up many times. The CDR3 nucleotides are TGTGCCAGCAGCAAAACAGGGGGCCCTAATCAGCCCCAGCATTTT. Its protein is CASSKTGGPNQPQHF. V usage is TRBV28 and J usage is TRBJ1-5; 9 bases map to TRBD1. Germline assignment: CDR1 MDHEN and CDR2 SYDVKM. V shed 6 bases and J 4 bases; nucleotides not matched to a gene: 7. This CDR3 region has 15 residues.

This clonotype was detected ten times or more. This chain joins TRBV2 and TRBJ2-5; possible D gene TRBD2, 5 bases. V dropped 2 bases and J dropped 5 bases, with 12 bases sitting between them. This CDR3 has 14 amino acids. Germline values: CDR1 SNHLY, CDR2 FYNNEI. CDR3 sequence reads: CASSEMGSPETQYF. CDR3 nucleotides: TGTGCCAGCAGTGAAATGGGGAGTCCGGAGACCCAGTACTTC.

This clonotype was seen many times. The chain carries TRBV10-2 and TRBJ2-1, with 8 bases that match TRBD2. In germline, CDR1 is WSHSY, CDR2 SAAADI. The CDR3 is 15 residues long. The V segment lost 6 bases and the J segment 7 bases; nucleotides outside the gene matches: 11. For the CDR3, the DNA is TGCGCCAGCAGAGAGGTCAGCGGGGGAAGGAATGAGCAGTTCTTC. Residues: CASREVSGGRNEQFF.

This clonotype was seen a handful of times. V is TRBV20-1 and J is TRBJ1-5; D is possibly TRBD1 (5 bases). The V gene lost 0 bases and the J gene lost 2 bases, with 11 bases spanning the gap. This CDR3 comprises 15 residues. CDR1 DFQATT and CDR2 SNEGSKA come from the germline V gene (reference sequence). The CDR3 region is CSARDLGGGNQPQHF. In nucleotides, the CDR3 is TGCAGTGCTAGAGATCTGGGAGGGGGCAATCAGCCCCAGCATTTT.

Only a few counts were recorded for this clonotype. This chain joins TRBV12-3 or TRBV12-4 and TRBJ1-4; a possible D gene is TRBD1 (5 bases). Trimming took 8 bases from V and 9 from J, leaving 19 bases between them. The CDR3 totals 14 residues. CDR3 nucleotide sequence: TGTGCCAGCTTACCATTGGGGGTGGCAAAAAAACTGTTTTTT. Amino acid sequence: CASLPLGVAKKLFF.

The chain links TRBV6-1 to TRBJ2-2, with 12 bases fitting TRBD1. The CDR3 has 15 amino acids. The V gene's germline CDR1 is MNHNS and CDR2 SASEGT. V gave up 6 bases and J gave up 7 bases; unmatched junction bases: 6. CDR3: CASSPGQGAIGELFF. CDR3 in DNA: TGTGCCAGCAGCCCGGGACAGGGGGCAATCGGGGAGCTGTTTTTT.

This clonotype was seen a few times. The chain uses TRBV15 and TRBJ2-3; D is uncertain. CDR3 length equals 15 residues. The V gene's germline CDR1 is LNHNV and CDR2 YYDKDF (reference sequence). V was clipped by 0 bases and J by 2 bases, with 9 bases between them. CDR3 in amino acids: CATSRDRANTDTQYF. The CDR3 DNA reads as TGTGCCACCAGCAGAGATAGGGCCAACACAGATACGCAGTATTTT.

The gene calls are TRBV20-1 and TRBJ2-7, with 8 bases matching TRBD1. CDR1 is DFQATT, CDR2 SNEGSKA, per germline (reference sequence). V lost 2 bases and J lost 3; bases outside the gene matches: 12. The CDR3 loop spans 16 amino acids. As DNA, the CDR3 is TGCAGTGCTAGAAATCCGACAGGGGAACATCACTACGAGCAGTACTTC. Amino acids: CSARNPTGEHHYEQYF.

The V gene is TRBV10-3, the J gene TRBJ2-3; tentative D call: TRBD1 (5 bases). The CDR3 is 16 residues long. V lost 0 bases and J 2 bases, leaving 12 bases between the germline ends. Germline CDR1 is ENHRY and CDR2 is SYGVKD. The CDR3 DNA sequence: TGTGCCATCAGTGAGTCTGACAGTCCATCCACAGATACGCAGTATTTT. This translates into CAISESDSPSTDTQYF.

This clonotype was seen more than once but under ten times. V is TRBV24-1 and J is TRBJ1-5, with TRBD1 identical over 8 bases. The CDR3 covers 16 residues. Germline V gene lookup returns CDR1 KGHDR and CDR2 SFDVKD. The V gene end was trimmed by 4 bases and the J gene end by 5 bases; junction bases not matched to a gene: 9. In DNA form, the CDR3 reads TGTGCCACCAGTGACCGGACAGGGCCTTCGGATCAGCCCCAGCATTTT. Its protein is CATSDRTGPSDQPQHF.

In this sample, this clonotype turned up a few times. This sequence joins TRBV10-1 and TRBJ1-4; 7 bases are a match to TRBD1. After removal of 4 bases from V and 6 bases from J, the junction contained 5 bases not matched to a gene. The CDR3 has 14 amino acids. Germline CDR1 WNHNN, CDR2 SYGVQD (reference sequence). CDR3 loop: CASSARGHDEKLFF. The CDR3 coding sequence is TGCGCCAGCAGTGCGAGGGGGCACGATGAAAAACTGTTTTTT.

This clonotype was seen a few times. The chain carries TRBV20-1 and TRBJ1-5; D perhaps matches TRBD1 (5 bases). Germline CDR1 and CDR2: DFQATT and SNEGSKA (reference sequence). The CDR3 spans 18 residues. V was cut by 5 bases and J by 0 bases, with 23 bases left in between. This CDR3 reads CSALRRNWDRDSNQPQHF. DNA of the CDR3: TGCAGTGCTTTAAGAAGAAATTGGGACCGAGATAGCAATCAGCCCCAGCATTTT.

This clonotype has ten or more counts. The J gene is TRBJ1-6, the V gene TRBV28; the D gene is possibly TRBD1 (5 bases). Germline assignment: CDR1 MDHEN and CDR2 SYDVKM. V shed 7 bases and J shed 0 bases, with 13 bases lying between them. The CDR3 contains 16 residues. Here the CDR3 DNA reads TGTGCCAGCACTACCGGGGGGAGCTCCTATAATTCACCCCTCCACTTT. This sequence encodes CASTTGGSSYNSPLHF.

The J gene is TRBJ2-5, the V gene TRBV19; a weak D match, TRBD1 (5 bases). Germline CDR1 and CDR2: LNHDA and SQIVND (reference sequence). The V and J ends lost 10 bases and 5 bases respectively, with 17 bases between them. The length of the CDR3 is 13 residues. CDR3 nucleotide sequence: TGTGCCACCGGAAGGGGTGGTGGGGAGACCCAGTACTTC. Amino acid sequence: CATGRGGGETQYF.

This clonotype has at least ten counts. J is TRBJ2-5 and V is TRBV11-3, with TRBD2 matching 10 bases. The germline V gene has CDR1 SGHNT and CDR2 YENEEA. Germline trimming cut 6 bases from V and 3 bases from J; bases unmatched to any gene: 4. CDR3 length: 14 amino acids. CDR3 nucleotide sequence: TGTGCCAGCAGTAGCGGGGGGTATAAAGAGACCCAGTACTTC. It translates to CASSSGGYKETQYF. Full variable domain (remainder filled in from reference TRBV11-3 and TRBJ2-5): EAGVVQSPRYKIIEKKQPVAFWCNPISGHNTLYWYLQNLGQGPELLIRYENEEAVDDSQLPKDRFSAERLKGVDSTLKIQPAELGDSAVYLCASSSGGYKETQYFGPGTRLLVL.

This clonotype was picked up many times. The rearrangement links TRBV28 to TRBJ2-7; possibly TRBD2 for D (5 bases). V lost 4 bases to trimming and J lost 4 bases, with 11 bases between them. CDR1 is MDHEN, CDR2 SYDVKM, per germline. This CDR3 contains 13 residues. The CDR3 loop reads CASSSRVLYEQYF. For the CDR3, the DNA is TGTGCCAGCAGTTCGAGGGTGTTGTACGAGCAGTACTTC.

In this sample, this clonotype turned up a few times. The genes are TRBV30 and TRBJ2-7; the D is unclear. The ends were cut back, 0 bases at V and 3 bases at J, with 12 bases in the middle. Looked up from germline, CDR1 is GTSNPN and CDR2 is SVGIG (reference sequence). This CDR3 is built from 14 residues. Here the CDR3 reads CAWSVNRDGYEQYF. The CDR3 DNA reads as TGTGCCTGGAGTGTAAATAGGGATGGCTACGAGCAGTACTTC.

The sample holds many counts of this clonotype. The V gene is TRBV11-3, the J gene TRBJ2-1; 8 bases match TRBD1. This CDR3 comprises 14 residues. Germline values: CDR1 SGHNT, CDR2 YENEEA. Trimming removed 7 bases from V and 4 bases from J; junction bases left unmatched: 6. CDR3 in amino acids: CASTITGGYNEQFF. CDR3 nucleotides: TGTGCCAGCACCATAACAGGGGGTTACAATGAGCAGTTCTTC.

This clonotype occurred a few times. The chain is built from TRBV20-1 and TRBJ1-1, with D possibly matching TRBD1 (5 bases). Trimming cost V 1 base and J 4 bases, with 10 bases left between them. This CDR3 is 13 amino acids long. Germline-derived CDR1 and CDR2 are DFQATT and SNEGSKA (reference sequence). In nucleotides, the CDR3 is TGCAGTGCTAGAGTGAGTGGGACCACTGAAGCTTTCTTT. Protein sequence: CSARVSGTTEAFF.

The chain combines TRBV19 with TRBJ1-5; the D is unclear. V lost 6 bases, J lost 3 bases, and 12 bases lay in between. This CDR3 contains 14 residues. Germline lookup yields CDR1 LNHDA and CDR2 SQIVND (reference sequence). The CDR3 is CASRAILPNQPQHF. CDR3 sequence (DNA): TGTGCCAGTAGGGCGATCCTCCCCAATCAGCCCCAGCATTTT.

This clonotype was seen at least ten times. The chain has TRBV27 and TRBJ2-3, with D maybe TRBD1 (5 bases). Germline lookup yields CDR1 MNHEY and CDR2 SMNVEV (reference sequence). The V end was cut by 7 bases, the J end by 2 bases, with 10 bases between. This CDR3 has 13 amino acids. The DNA of the CDR3 is TGTGCCAGCATCTCAGGGTACACAGATACGCAGTATTTT. Translation gives CASISGYTDTQYF.

This clonotype was detected only once. The chain combines TRBV5-5 with TRBJ1-3, with unresolved D. Per the germline V gene, CDR1 is SGHKS and CDR2 is YYEKEE (reference sequence). This CDR3 has 15 residues. The V end lost 0 bases, the J end lost 0 bases, and 7 bases lay between the germline ends. The CDR3 loop reads CASSLEYNSGNTIYF. The CDR3 DNA is TGTGCCAGCAGCTTGGAGTACAACTCTGGAAACACCATATATTTT.

This clonotype has at least ten counts. V usage is TRBV12-3 or TRBV12-4 and J usage is TRBJ1-1; a possible D gene is TRBD1 (5 bases). The V and J ends lost 3 bases and 9 bases respectively, with 11 bases between them. The CDR3 totals 12 residues. This CDR3 reads CASSFTTEKAFF. CDR3 bases: TGTGCCAGCAGTTTTACGACAGAGAAAGCTTTCTTT.